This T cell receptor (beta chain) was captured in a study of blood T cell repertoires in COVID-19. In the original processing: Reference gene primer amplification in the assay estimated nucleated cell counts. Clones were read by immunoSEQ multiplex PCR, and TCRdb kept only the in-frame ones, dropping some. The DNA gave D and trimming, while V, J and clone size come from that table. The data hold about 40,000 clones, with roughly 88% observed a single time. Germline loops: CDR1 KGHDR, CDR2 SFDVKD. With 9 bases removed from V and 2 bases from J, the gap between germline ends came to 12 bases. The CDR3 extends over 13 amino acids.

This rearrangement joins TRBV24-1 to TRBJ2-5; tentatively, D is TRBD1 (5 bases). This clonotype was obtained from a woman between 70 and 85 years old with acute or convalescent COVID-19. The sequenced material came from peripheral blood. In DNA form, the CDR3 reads TGTGCCACCGCAGACAGCCAACAAGAGACCCAGTACTTC. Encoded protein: CATADSQQETQYF.